This T cell receptor beta chain was captured in a study of T cell responses to AZD1222 COVID-19 vaccine. Findings and limits, study-wide: The breadth and depth of Spike-specific TCRs increased once two AZD1222 doses had been given. Repertoires were collected only later (after the peak T cell response had occurred). Donor demographics were predominantly white British with a female majority; clonal diversity may be underestimated.

Points on this clone: The antigen remains undetermined.

Libraries were prepared by immunoSEQ multiplex PCR; TCRdb keeps only in-frame clonotypes and omits some of them. The repertoire holds roughly 120,000 clones, with about 94% as singletons. The ends were cut back, 1 base at V and 8 bases at J, with 14 bases in the middle. The CDR3 loop spans 14 amino acids. Germline CDR1 reads SGHVS; CDR2 reads FQNEAQ. The chain joins TRBV7-8 to TRBJ1-2; D gene uncertain. This clonotype was obtained from an adult in good health. This sample comprised peripheral blood, obtained on day 0 of AZD1222 vaccination. CDR3 DNA sequence: TGTGCCAGCAGCTTAGTTGCTGGGTTGGGAGGCTACACCTTC. Translation: CASSLVAGLGGYTF.